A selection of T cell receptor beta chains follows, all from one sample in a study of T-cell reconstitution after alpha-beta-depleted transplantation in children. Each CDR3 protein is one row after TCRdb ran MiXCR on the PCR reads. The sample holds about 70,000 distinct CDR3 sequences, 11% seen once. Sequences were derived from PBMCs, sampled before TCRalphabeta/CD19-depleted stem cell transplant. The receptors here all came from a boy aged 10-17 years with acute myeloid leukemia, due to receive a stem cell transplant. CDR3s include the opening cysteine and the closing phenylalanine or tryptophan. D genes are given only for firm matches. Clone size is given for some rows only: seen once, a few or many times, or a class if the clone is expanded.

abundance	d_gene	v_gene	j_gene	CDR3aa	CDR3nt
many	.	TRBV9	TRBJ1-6	CASTRGALNNSPLHF	TGTGCCAGCACCCGTGGGGCCCTGAATAATTCACCCCTCCACTTT
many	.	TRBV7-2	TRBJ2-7	CASSPGHGRAYEQYF	TGTGCCAGCAGCCCGGGACACGGACGCGCCTACGAGCAGTACTTC
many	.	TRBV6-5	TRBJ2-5	CASSPIGETQYF	TGTGCCAGCAGCCCGATTGGGGAGACCCAGTACTTC
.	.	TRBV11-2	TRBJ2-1	CASSLFGSYNEQFF	TGTGCCAGCAGCTTATTCGGGTCCTACAATGAGCAGTTCTTC
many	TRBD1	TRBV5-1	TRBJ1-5	CASSLGSGTGGNQPQHF	TGCGCCAGCAGCTTGGGATCCGGGACAGGGGGCAATCAGCCCCAGCATTTT
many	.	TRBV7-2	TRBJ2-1	CASSLALGNEQFF	TGTGCCAGCAGCTTAGCGTTAGGCAATGAGCAGTTCTTC
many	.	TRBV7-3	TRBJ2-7	CASSPSGVTVDEQYF	TGTGCCAGCAGCCCATCGGGAGTGACTGTTGACGAGCAGTACTTC
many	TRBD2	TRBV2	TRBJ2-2	CAIGGLAGVFTGELFF	TGTGCCATAGGAGGACTAGCGGGTGTATTCACCGGGGAGCTGTTTTTT
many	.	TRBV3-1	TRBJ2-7	CASSQGLRWNEQYF	TGTGCCAGCAGCCAAGGCCTTAGGTGGAACGAGCAGTACTTC
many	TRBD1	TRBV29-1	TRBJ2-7	CSVEPTGTGSYEQYF	TGCAGCGTTGAACCCACCGGGACAGGTTCCTACGAGCAGTACTTC
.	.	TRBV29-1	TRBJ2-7	CSVLGHLYEQYF	TGCAGCGTTCTAGGACACCTCTACGAGCAGTACTTC
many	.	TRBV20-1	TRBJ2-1	CSALTPRGSQYEQFF	TGCAGTGCCCTCACCCCCCGGGGGTCACAATATGAGCAGTTCTTC
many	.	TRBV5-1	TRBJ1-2	CASSLGLLYGYTF	TGCGCCAGCAGCTTGGGACTGCTCTATGGCTACACCTTC
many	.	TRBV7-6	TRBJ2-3	CASSSKVGADTQYF	TGTGCCAGCAGCTCAAAAGTGGGTGCGGATACGCAGTATTTT
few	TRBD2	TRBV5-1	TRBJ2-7	CASSLRLQAGDEQYF	TGCGCCAGCAGCTTACGACTTCAAGCGGGAGACGAGCAGTACTTC
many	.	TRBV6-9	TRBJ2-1	CATLLLFDEQFF	TGTGCCACCCTCCTCCTTTTCGATGAGCAGTTCTTC
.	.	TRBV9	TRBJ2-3	CASSVAAGHHTDTQYF	TGTGCCAGCAGCGTAGCTGCGGGGCACCACACAGATACGCAGTATTTT
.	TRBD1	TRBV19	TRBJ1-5	CASDGGGGWSNQPQHF	TGTGCCAGTGACGGGGGAGGGGGCTGGAGCAATCAGCCCCAGCATTTT
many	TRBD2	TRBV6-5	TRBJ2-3	CASSHSTSGRTDTQYF	TGTGCCAGCAGTCACTCGACGAGCGGGAGAACAGATACGCAGTATTTT
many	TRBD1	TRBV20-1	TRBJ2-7	CSAAQGSSYEQYF	TGCAGTGCTGCACAGGGGAGCTCCTACGAGCAGTACTTC
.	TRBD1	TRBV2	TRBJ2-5	CASRGQGTNQETQYF	TGTGCCAGCAGAGGACAGGGGACAAATCAAGAGACCCAGTACTTC
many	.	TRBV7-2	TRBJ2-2	CASSLAGLLLNTGELFF	TGTGCCAGCAGCTTAGCGGGCTTACTACTGAACACCGGGGAGCTGTTTTTT
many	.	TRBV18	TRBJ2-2	CASSPTRDVNTGELFF	TGTGCCAGCTCACCTACACGGGACGTGAACACCGGGGAGCTGTTTTTT
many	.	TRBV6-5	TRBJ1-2	CASSSTSGATAGYGYTF	TGTGCCAGCAGTTCCACGTCAGGGGCAACCGCTGGCTATGGCTACACCTTC
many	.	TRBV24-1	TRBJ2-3	CATSDLWGPTSTDTQYF	TGTGCCACCAGTGATCTCTGGGGACCAACCTCCACAGATACGCAGTATTTT
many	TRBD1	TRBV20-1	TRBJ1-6	CSAQWTGRGYSPLHF	TGCAGTGCTCAGTGGACAGGGCGGGGATATTCACCCCTCCACTTT
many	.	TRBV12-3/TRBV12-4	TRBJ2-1	CASSLAFNEQFF	TGTGCCAGTAGTTTAGCCTTTAATGAGCAGTTCTTC
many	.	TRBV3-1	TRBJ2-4	CASSQGARASKNIQYF	TGTGCCAGCAGCCAGGGGGCCCGAGCGTCCAAAAACATTCAGTACTTC
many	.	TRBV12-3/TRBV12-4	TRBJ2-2	CASSRLGVGTGELFF	TGTGCCAGCAGTCGGCTGGGCGTGGGCACCGGGGAGCTGTTTTTT